This T cell receptor (beta chain) was recorded in a study of shared clonotypes between healthy human individuals. Germline CDR1 is SGHAT and CDR2 is FQNNGV. This CDR3 is built from 14 residues. Unmatched junction bases numbered 3, after V lost 3 bases and J lost 3 bases. Clones were sequenced by immunoSEQ multiplex PCR, and TCRdb holds only the in-frame ones, with some missing. The table shows about 2 million clones, with roughly 95% occurring only once. Naive CD8 populations comprised CD45RO-negative cells positively selected for CCR7, excluding terminally differentiated effector memory CD45RA+ cells.

The J gene is TRBJ2-7, the V gene TRBV11-2; 9 positions agree with TRBD1. The TCR originated in a man aged 18 to 30 in good health. The sequencing input was naive CD8+ T cells sorted from blood. CDR3 sequence: CASSLWDRDYEQYF. Written as DNA, the CDR3 is TGTGCCAGCAGCTTGTGGGACAGGGACTACGAGCAGTACTTC.